The rows below give T cell receptor beta chains drawn from one sample of a study of cytomegalovirus exposure and HLA in healthy donors. Produced via immunoSEQ multiplex PCR; TCRdb's table is partial and in-frame only. The sample carries roughly 100,000 clones, 78% recorded once. Sample: PBMCs. All receptors derive from a woman aged 40 to 49 in good health and CMV-seronegative. Each CDR3 is given with its conserved first and last residue. The order of the fields is V gene, clone size, CDR3 protein. Only part of the rows carry a size: once, few, many, or a class if the clone is expanded.

v_call: TRBV30; clone_size: -; cdr3_aa: CAWRRSGGNTIYF
v_call: TRBV9; clone_size: once; cdr3_aa: CASSVGTNSYEQYF
v_call: TRBV19; clone_size: -; cdr3_aa: CASSPSGRGISYEQYF
v_call: TRBV28; clone_size: -; cdr3_aa: CASSLRHPPRVF
v_call: TRBV29-1; clone_size: few; cdr3_aa: CSVVRGSSYEQFF
v_call: TRBV7-8; clone_size: -; cdr3_aa: CASSLSSGGSSYNEQFF
v_call: TRBV27; clone_size: once; cdr3_aa: CASSLGRGGLTEAFF
v_call: TRBV28; clone_size: few; cdr3_aa: CASSSLTGAYEQYF
v_call: TRBV28; clone_size: -; cdr3_aa: CASSPGGSGQSNQPQHF
v_call: TRBV19; clone_size: -; cdr3_aa: CASSLYGELFF
v_call: TRBV15; clone_size: -; cdr3_aa: CATSRGLGTSGNHEQFF
v_call: TRBV9; clone_size: -; cdr3_aa: CASSKSGTRGEKLFF
v_call: TRBV6-5; clone_size: -; cdr3_aa: CASSPGVGNQPQHF
v_call: TRBV7-8; clone_size: -; cdr3_aa: CASSFSPGGPEGPEAFF
v_call: TRBV28; clone_size: -; cdr3_aa: CASSFAGRYRDEQFF
v_call: TRBV11-2; clone_size: -; cdr3_aa: CASSPGLAGEVRTGELFF
v_call: TRBV7-8; clone_size: -; cdr3_aa: CASSSEGLPLQETQYF
v_call: TRBV4-3; clone_size: -; cdr3_aa: CASKIAGFRGSNTEAFF
v_call: TRBV6-1; clone_size: once; cdr3_aa: CASKRPGEGQPQHF
v_call: TRBV5-4; clone_size: -; cdr3_aa: CASRASGQSYEQYF
v_call: TRBV28; clone_size: -; cdr3_aa: CASSPGRAYEQYF
v_call: TRBV5-1; clone_size: -; cdr3_aa: CASSDRDFLVSVETQYF
v_call: TRBV9; clone_size: -; cdr3_aa: CASSVGGGATDEQYF
v_call: TRBV21-1; clone_size: -; cdr3_aa: CASLRSRVTLPGGTDTQYF
v_call: TRBV29-1; clone_size: -; cdr3_aa: CSVDGRNTDTQYF
v_call: TRBV13; clone_size: -; cdr3_aa: CASSLEGRVNEKLFF